The rows below give T cell receptor beta chains drawn from one sample of a study of blood T cell repertoires in COVID-19. Using immunoSEQ multiplex PCR, the repertoire was profiled, and TCRdb retains in-frame clones only, with some absent. The repertoire holds approximately 240,000 clones, around 85% seen once, with about 1.3% in the top ten. Sequencing was done on a sample of PBMCs or T cells enriched from blood (not recorded which). Receptors originate from a woman aged 40-49 years with acute COVID-19. Both conserved end residues are part of each CDR3. The order of the fields is J gene, V gene, D gene, clone size, CDR3 DNA, CDR3 protein. A D gene is named only where the DNA matches it firmly. A row's size may be missing; if present it is once, few, many or a size class.

J gene: TRBJ2-7
V gene: TRBV6-5
D gene: TRBD1
clone size: once
CDR3 DNA: TGTGCCAGCAGGACGACAGGGGGCCGATTAGAGCAGTACTTC
CDR3 protein: CASRTTGGRLEQYF

J gene: TRBJ2-7
V gene: TRBV6-5
D gene: TRBD1
clone size: .
CDR3 DNA: TGTGCCAGCAGTTACTCTCCTCGCCAGGGGGATGAGCAGTACTTC
CDR3 protein: CASSYSPRQGDEQYF

J gene: TRBJ1-4
V gene: TRBV19
D gene: .
clone size: .
CDR3 DNA: TGTGCCAGTAGTATGAGAACAGGGCTCGGAAATGAAAAACTGTTTTTT
CDR3 protein: CASSMRTGLGNEKLFF

J gene: TRBJ2-2
V gene: TRBV28
D gene: .
clone size: .
CDR3 DNA: TGTGCCAGCAGTTTTCGGGAGAGGTTCGGGGAGCTGTTTTTT
CDR3 protein: CASSFRERFGELFF

J gene: TRBJ2-1
V gene: TRBV3-1/TRBV3-2
D gene: .
clone size: .
CDR3 DNA: TGTGCCAGCAGCCTTCAGGGTTATGAGCAGTTCTTC
CDR3 protein: CASSLQGYEQFF

J gene: TRBJ1-5
V gene: TRBV6-5
D gene: TRBD1
clone size: .
CDR3 DNA: TGTGCCAGCATTTTAGACAGGGCTGGGCAGCCCCAGCATTTT
CDR3 protein: CASILDRAGQPQHF

J gene: TRBJ2-6
V gene: TRBV5-8
D gene: .
clone size: .
CDR3 DNA: TGTGCCAGCAGCCGCCTAGGGGACTCTGGGGCCAACGTCCTGACTTTC
CDR3 protein: CASSRLGDSGANVLTF

J gene: TRBJ2-1
V gene: TRBV27
D gene: TRBD2
clone size: .
CDR3 DNA: TGTGCCAGCCGGCGGGAGGGCTGGAATGAGCAGTTCTTC
CDR3 protein: CASRREGWNEQFF

J gene: TRBJ2-1
V gene: TRBV3-1/TRBV3-2
D gene: TRBD2
clone size: .
CDR3 DNA: TGTGCCAGCAGCCACTCGCTAGCGGATGCCTACAATGAGCAGTTCTTC
CDR3 protein: CASSHSLADAYNEQFF

J gene: TRBJ1-4
V gene: TRBV28
D gene: .
clone size: .
CDR3 DNA: TGTGCCAGCAGGCCACAGGGCCCTAATGAAAAACTGTTTTTT
CDR3 protein: CASRPQGPNEKLFF

J gene: TRBJ1-6
V gene: TRBV21-1
D gene: .
clone size: .
CDR3 DNA: TGTGCCAGCAGTGGGGGGACCGGGAAAGACGACTATAATTCACCCCTCCACTTT
CDR3 protein: CASSGGTGKDDYNSPLHF

J gene: TRBJ2-2
V gene: TRBV28
D gene: TRBD1
clone size: .
CDR3 DNA: TGTGCCAGCAGGAAACAGGGGTTGAACACCGGGGAGCTGTTTTTT
CDR3 protein: CASRKQGLNTGELFF

J gene: TRBJ2-7
V gene: TRBV7-3
D gene: .
clone size: .
CDR3 DNA: TGTGCCAGCAGCTTAAACAGTGGAGGGGCCTACGAGCAGTACTTC
CDR3 protein: CASSLNSGGAYEQYF

J gene: TRBJ2-7
V gene: TRBV9
D gene: .
clone size: .
CDR3 DNA: TGTGCCAGCAGCCTGTCGGTCGGCTCCTACGAGCAGTACTTC
CDR3 protein: CASSLSVGSYEQYF

J gene: TRBJ1-3
V gene: TRBV4-3
D gene: .
clone size: .
CDR3 DNA: TGCGCCAGCAGCCAAGATTCAGCGGGGGGCTCTGGAAACACCATATATTTT
CDR3 protein: CASSQDSAGGSGNTIYF

J gene: TRBJ2-5
V gene: TRBV5-1
D gene: TRBD2
clone size: .
CDR3 DNA: TGCGCCAGCAGCTTCCTAGCGGGGAAAGAGACCCAGTACTTC
CDR3 protein: CASSFLAGKETQYF

J gene: TRBJ1-5
V gene: TRBV4-1
D gene: TRBD1
clone size: .
CDR3 DNA: TGCGCCAGCAGCCCCAGAGGACAGGGGGACAATCAGCCCCAGCATTTT
CDR3 protein: CASSPRGQGDNQPQHF

J gene: TRBJ2-7
V gene: TRBV27
D gene: TRBD2
clone size: .
CDR3 DNA: TGTGCCAGCAGTTTTTTAGCGGGTGCCTACGAGCAGTACTTC
CDR3 protein: CASSFLAGAYEQYF

J gene: TRBJ2-1
V gene: TRBV28
D gene: TRBD1
clone size: .
CDR3 DNA: TGTGCCAGCAGTTTAACAGGGGGGTTCAATGAGCAGTTCTTC
CDR3 protein: CASSLTGGFNEQFF

J gene: TRBJ2-1
V gene: TRBV7-9
D gene: TRBD2
clone size: .
CDR3 DNA: TGTGCCAGCAGCCATACTAGCGGGACTTACAATGAGCAGTTCTTC
CDR3 protein: CASSHTSGTYNEQFF

J gene: TRBJ2-1
V gene: TRBV5-1
D gene: .
clone size: .
CDR3 DNA: TGCGCCAGCACCCAGGTGGCGGGGCCTTCCAATGAGCAGTTCTTC
CDR3 protein: CASTQVAGPSNEQFF

J gene: TRBJ2-7
V gene: TRBV2
D gene: .
clone size: .
CDR3 DNA: TGTGCCAGCAGTCCCCGCTACGAGCAGTACTTC
CDR3 protein: CASSPRYEQYF